Shown below are 8 T cell receptor beta chains from a single sample sequenced in a study of T cells in Graves' hyperthyroidism and ophthalmopathy. Researchers amplified the TCR beta CDR3 regions from RNA transcripts. HTBI primers were employed in a first-round RT-PCR of the TCR CDR3. TCRdb used MiXCR to reprocess the multiplex PCR reads, holding one entry per CDR3 protein. The table records 600,000 or so distinct CDR3 sequences, approximately 14% of them present only once. Sequenced sample: blood. These receptors came from a woman aged 18 to 35 with Graves' ophthalmopathy.

In the case of this clonotype: This may be a read error, as it is one base from a much larger clone. The gene calls are TRBV25-1 and TRBJ1-1; D is possibly TRBD1 (5 bases). The CDR3 loop spans 14 amino acids. CDR1 is MGHDK and CDR2 is SYGVNS in the germline V gene. The CDR3 loop is CTSSEGRGITEAFF. CDR3 sequence (DNA): TGTACCAGCAGTGAAGGACGGGGGATCACTGAAGCTTTCTTT.

The chain uses TRBV5-1 and TRBJ2-2; D tentatively fits TRBD1 or TRBD2 (5 bases each). V lost 7 bases to trimming and J lost 8 bases, with 15 bases between them. This CDR3 is built from 13 residues. Looked up from germline, CDR1 is SGHRS and CDR2 is YFSETQ. The DNA for the CDR3 is TGCGCCAGCCCGACAGAGAGGGCGGGGGAGCTGTTTTTT. Residues: CASPTERAGELFF.

This clonotype was detected ten times or more. The J gene is TRBJ2-1, the V gene TRBV5-5; possibly TRBD1 for D (5 bases). V gave up 1 base and J gave up 1 base, with 12 bases separating them. CDR3 size: 16 residues. In germline, CDR1 is SGHKS, CDR2 YYEKEE (reference sequence). CDR3 amino acids: CASSLHDSASYNEQFF. CDR3 bases: TGTGCCAGCAGCTTGCATGACAGCGCGTCCTACAATGAGCAGTTCTTC.

This clonotype was counted many times. The chain links TRBV28 to TRBJ2-2, with D possibly TRBD2 on 6 matching bases. V was pared by 3 bases and J by 3 bases, with 14 bases between. The CDR3 consists of 16 residues. CDR1 and CDR2 (germline): MDHEN, SYDVKM. CDR3 protein: CASSFRRAMDTGELFF. DNA of the CDR3: TGTGCCAGCAGTTTTCGGAGGGCGATGGACACCGGGGAGCTGTTTTTT.

This clonotype was recorded many times. The genes are TRBV7-9 and TRBJ2-7; a possible D gene is TRBD1 (6 bases). The CDR3 has 16 residues. The V end was cut by 5 bases, the J end by 4 bases, with 21 bases between. The germline CDR1 and CDR2 sequences are SEHNR and FQNEAQ (reference sequence). In nucleotides, the CDR3 is TGTGCCAGCAGCGCAACGACAGGAGTACGGGTTTACGAGCAGTACTTC. This gives the protein CASSATTGVRVYEQYF.

Points on this clonotype: Germline is not matched at one junction end, which may reflect a read error. The chain couples TRBV6-2 or TRBV6-3 to TRBJ1-2, with D tentatively TRBD1 (5 bases). Germline values: CDR1 MNHEY, CDR2 SVGEGT. There are 13 residues in the CDR3. In nucleotides, the CDR3 is TGTGTCAGCAGTCCATCCCAGGGTTATGGCTACACCTTC. It yields the protein CVSSPSQGYGYTF.

This clonotype was seen a few times. The chain has TRBV4-1 and TRBJ2-1, with TRBD2 matching over 7 bases. Trimming removed 3 bases from V and 8 bases from J; junction bases left unmatched: 10. The CDR3 is 15 amino acids. CDR1 is MGHRA, CDR2 YSYEKL, per germline. The CDR3 sequence: CASSHPAGVGDEQFF. The CDR3 region has the DNA TGCGCCAGCAGCCATCCCGCGGGAGTTGGGGATGAGCAGTTCTTC.

This clonotype has a count of ten or more. The chain combines TRBV6-5 with TRBJ1-1; unclear D gene. Between the trimmed V and J ends, which lost 0 bases and 3 bases, there was a span of 11 bases. From germline, CDR1 is MNHEY and CDR2 SVGAGI. The CDR3 sequence is 15 residues long. The CDR3 region is CASSYSWGGDTEAFF. The CDR3 DNA reads TGTGCCAGCAGTTACTCGTGGGGTGGGGACACTGAAGCTTTCTTT.